Shown below are 23 T cell receptor beta chains from a single sample sequenced in a study of T cell clones after liver transplantation. TCRdb keeps only in-frame clones here, not all; method: immunoSEQ multiplex PCR. This sample has approximately 18,000 clones; roughly nine tenths occur once, and the top ten carry over 10%. Sequenced material: CD8+ T cells from blood, taken approximately 45 months after liver transplant. These receptors all come from a human patient who received a liver transplant. Part of the T cells may come from the graft donor.

DNA of the CDR3: TGTGCCAGCAGCTTGCATCCACAGAACACCGGGGAGCTGTTTTTT. Its translation: CASSLHPQNTGELFF. The V call is TRBV7-2, the J call TRBJ2-2; D remains unclear. The CDR3 consists of 15 residues. V lost 3 bases and J lost 1, with 9 bases in between. Germline CDR1 and CDR2: SGHTA and FQGNSA. Complete variable domain (other parts from reference TRBV7-2 and TRBJ2-2): GAGVSQSPSNKVTEKGKDVELRCDPISGHTALYWYRQSLGQGLEFLIYFQGNSAPDKSGLPSDRFSAERTGGSVSTLTIQRTQQEDSAVYLCASSLHPQNTGELFFGEGSRLTVL.

The V gene is TRBV27, the J gene TRBJ2-1; perhaps D is TRBD1 or TRBD2 (5 bases each). The germline V and J ends were trimmed by 2 bases and 2 bases, with 7 bases remaining between them. Germline assignment: CDR1 MNHEY and CDR2 SMNVEV (reference sequence). This CDR3 has 14 amino acids. The CDR3 bases are TGTGCCAGCAGTTTAGGGGGAACCTACAATGAGCAGTTCTTC. Its translation: CASSLGGTYNEQFF.

The chain combines TRBV6-5 with TRBJ2-5; possibly TRBD1 for D (6 bases). The V gene lost 10 bases and the J gene lost 6 bases, with 12 bases spanning the gap. In germline, CDR1 is MNHEY, CDR2 SVGAGI. CDR3 length: 11 amino acids. The CDR3 reads CATLQGKTQYF. In nucleotides, the CDR3 is TGTGCCACCCTACAGGGAAAGACCCAGTACTTC.

The rearrangement uses TRBV5-4 and TRBJ2-7; possible D gene TRBD1, 6 bases. The CDR3 has 13 residues. Germline V CDR1 and CDR2: SGHNT, YYREEE (reference sequence). Trimming cost V 0 bases and J 2 bases, with 6 bases left between them. CDR3 DNA sequence: TGTGCCAGCAGCTTGGACAGGGCCTACGAGCAGTACTTC. Amino acid sequence: CASSLDRAYEQYF. Using reference TRBV5-4 and TRBJ2-7 for the parts outside the CDR3, the full variable domain is ETGVTQSPTHLIKTRGQQVTLRCSSQSGHNTVSWYQQALGQGPQFIFQYYREEENGRGNFPPRFSGLQFPNYSSELNVNALELDDSALYLCASSLDRAYEQYFGPGTRLTVT.

The chain uses TRBV6-1 and TRBJ2-7; 10 nucleotides agree with TRBD1. The CDR3 loop spans 14 amino acids. Per the germline V gene, CDR1 is MNHNS and CDR2 is SASEGT. V was clipped by 4 bases and J by 4 bases; unmatched bases: 4. CDR3 sequence reads: CASSGRQGAYEQYF. CDR3 coding DNA: TGTGCCAGCAGTGGGAGACAGGGGGCTTACGAGCAGTACTTC.

The genes are TRBV27 and TRBJ2-7; TRBD1 might be the D (7 bases). V shed 1 base and J shed 4 bases, with 11 bases lying between them. The germline V gene encodes CDR1 MNHEY and CDR2 SMNVEV (reference sequence). The CDR3 runs 14 residues. The CDR3: CASSLYPGGYEQYF. CDR3 DNA: TGTGCCAGCAGTTTATATCCAGGGGGGTACGAGCAGTACTTC.

V and J are TRBV6-5 and TRBJ1-1, with D possibly matching TRBD1 (5 bases). This CDR3 is 15 amino acids long. The V end lost 2 bases, the J end lost 2 bases, and 12 bases lay between the germline ends. CDR1 and CDR2 from the germline V gene are MNHEY and SVGAGI. The DNA of the CDR3 is TGTGCCAGCAGTTACGCTCAGGGTACTAACACTGAAGCTTTCTTT. Translation gives CASSYAQGTNTEAFF.

This rearrangement joins TRBV4-1 to TRBJ1-2, with D possibly being TRBD1 (6 bases). The germline V gene has CDR1 MGHRA and CDR2 YSYEKL. V lost 4 bases, J lost 2 bases, and 14 bases lay in between. The CDR3 covers 15 residues. The CDR3, as DNA: TGCGCCAGCAGCCGAGACAGACAGGCGAACTATGGCTACACCTTC. Protein product: CASSRDRQANYGYTF.

The chain recombines TRBV9 with TRBJ2-7; 8 bases align to TRBD1. V dropped 4 bases and J dropped 3; count of bases not matched to a gene: 6. From germline, CDR1 is SGDLS and CDR2 YYNGEE. The CDR3 length is 14 residues. CDR3 amino acids: CASSPGGSIYEQYF. The CDR3 DNA follows: TGTGCCAGCAGCCCAGGGGGCTCGATCTACGAGCAGTACTTC.

This clone was picked up one time. The chain uses TRBV27 and TRBJ2-3, with no clear D. Per the germline V gene, CDR1 is MNHEY and CDR2 is SMNVEV (reference sequence). The CDR3 spans 16 residues. V lost 4 bases, J lost 4 bases, and 18 bases lay in between. CDR3 in amino acids: CASSYLGVVAPDTQYF. Here the CDR3 DNA reads TGTGCCAGCAGTTACCTTGGGGTGGTAGCTCCAGATACGCAGTATTTT.

The chain combines TRBV5-1 with TRBJ2-3; tentatively, D is TRBD1 (5 bases). Trimming stripped 6 bases from V and 7 bases from J, with 30 bases between. Germline V gives CDR1 SGHRS, CDR2 YFSETQ. This CDR3 has 18 amino acids. The DNA of the CDR3 is TGCGCCAGCACCTCTGAAAGCACAGGCTTGATAGACTTCTATACGCAGTATTTT. Protein sequence: CASTSESTGLIDFYTQYF.

The chain couples TRBV7-9 to TRBJ2-5; 9 bases agree with TRBD2. The CDR3 covers 14 residues. With V trimmed by 4 bases and J by 3 bases, 3 bases remained unmatched. Germline V lookup: CDR1 SEHNR, CDR2 FQNEAQ (reference sequence). The DNA of the CDR3 is TGTGCCAGCAGCTCCGCTAGCGGGAAAGAGACCCAGTACTTC. It specifies CASSSASGKETQYF.

The genes are TRBV21-1 and TRBJ2-7. TRBV21-1 is a pseudogene. The CDR3 contains 13 residues. Here the CDR3 DNA reads TGTGCCAGCAGCAAACGAGGACCCTACGAGCAGTACTTC. This translates into CASSKRGPYEQYF.

The chain links TRBV5-1 to TRBJ2-2; D is possibly TRBD1 or TRBD2 (5 bases each). V lost 3 bases, J lost 2 bases, and 26 bases lay in between. CDR1 is SGHRS, CDR2 YFSETQ, per germline. The CDR3 runs to 20 residues. The CDR3 sequence is CASSSLPLLRDRTNTGELFF. The DNA for the CDR3 is TGCGCCAGCAGCTCACTTCCCCTTTTACGGGACCGGACAAACACCGGGGAGCTGTTTTTT. Drawing the rest from reference TRBV5-1 and TRBJ2-2, the complete variable domain is KAGVTQTPRYLIKTRGQQVTLSCSPISGHRSVSWYQQTPGQGLQFLFEYFSETQRNKGNFPGRFSGRQFSNSRSEMNVSTLELGDSALYLCASSSLPLLRDRTNTGELFFGEGSRLTVL.

This clone occurred once. The rearrangement uses TRBV15 and TRBJ2-1; 7 bases are shared with TRBD2. Germline assignment: CDR1 LNHNV and CDR2 YYDKDF (reference sequence). Trimming at V came to 3 bases and at J to 9 bases, leaving 8 bases not matched to a gene. CDR3 size: 14 residues. The CDR3 reads CATSRGGASPEQFF. The CDR3 DNA is TGTGCCACCAGCAGGGGAGGGGCCTCGCCTGAGCAGTTCTTC.

This clone has just one count. The gene calls are TRBV27 and TRBJ1-1; D gene uncertain. CDR3 length equals 12 residues. The ends were cut back, 8 bases at V and 1 base at J, with 8 bases in the middle. Germline CDR1 and CDR2: MNHEY and SMNVEV (reference sequence). The CDR3 sequence: CASLGGNTEAFF. The CDR3 DNA reads as TGTGCCAGCCTAGGCGGGAACACTGAAGCTTTCTTT.

The chain has TRBV27 and TRBJ2-7; 12 bases map to TRBD2. V trimming: 5 bases; J trimming: 4 bases; junction bases outside the gene matches: 3. From germline, CDR1 is MNHEY and CDR2 SMNVEV (reference sequence). This CDR3 comprises 14 residues. The CDR3 reads CASSLTSGRYEQYF. In DNA form, the CDR3 reads TGTGCCAGCAGTCTGACTAGCGGGAGATACGAGCAGTACTTC.

The rearrangement links TRBV19 to TRBJ1-4; TRBD1 aligns across 7 bases. This CDR3 has 14 residues. J was trimmed by 7 bases and V by 5 bases; bases with no gene match: 7. The germline CDR1 and CDR2 sequences are LNHDA and SQIVND (reference sequence). CDR3 amino acids: CASSGTADLEKLFF. CDR3 nucleotides: TGTGCCAGTAGTGGGACAGCGGACCTTGAAAAACTGTTTTTT.

The chain joins TRBV27 to TRBJ2-7; D remains ambiguous. The CDR3 is 16 amino acids. The germline V and J ends were trimmed by 0 bases and 5 bases, with 17 bases remaining between them. Germline V gene lookup returns CDR1 MNHEY and CDR2 SMNVEV (reference sequence). In DNA, the CDR3 is TGTGCCAGCAGTTTATCCCTCCTCGCCACGAAAAACGAGCAGTACTTC. Its protein product is CASSLSLLATKNEQYF.

The chain has TRBV5-1 and TRBJ2-3, with TRBD1 matching 9 bases. Per germline, CDR1 SGHRS and CDR2 YFSETQ. V gave up 3 bases and J gave up 3 bases; unmatched junction bases: 2. This CDR3 region has 14 residues. CDR3 in DNA: TGCGCCAGCAGCTGGGACAGGGTTACAGATACGCAGTATTTT. Protein product: CASSWDRVTDTQYF.

The table lists this clone with a count of one. The J gene is TRBJ1-1, the V gene TRBV9, with D tentatively TRBD1 (5 bases). This CDR3 has 14 residues. V was clipped by 3 bases and J by 2 bases, with 11 bases between them. From germline, CDR1 is SGDLS and CDR2 YYNGEE. CDR3 sequence reads: CASSGEQVNTEAFF. As DNA, the CDR3 is TGTGCCAGCAGCGGCGAACAGGTCAACACTGAAGCTTTCTTT.

V is TRBV19 and J is TRBJ2-7; D might be TRBD1 (5 bases). CDR1 is LNHDA and CDR2 is SQIVND in the germline V gene (reference sequence). CDR3 length equals 13 residues. V shed 3 bases and J shed 2 bases, with 8 bases lying between them. CDR3 sequence reads: CASSIAGTYEQYF. The CDR3 DNA follows: TGTGCCAGTAGTATTGCAGGGACCTACGAGCAGTACTTC.

The rearrangement links TRBV5-1 to TRBJ2-5; D gene unclear. This CDR3 is 19 amino acids long. The germline V gene has CDR1 SGHRS and CDR2 YFSETQ. The V end lost 2 bases, the J end lost 1 base, and 24 bases lay between the germline ends. The DNA of the CDR3 is TGCGCCAGCAGCTTCGCCCCCCGAACCGGCAGAGTAATCCAAGAGACCCAGTACTTC. Translated: CASSFAPRTGRVIQETQYF.